The 22 T cell receptor beta chains reported below all come from one sample, sequenced in a study of blood T cell repertoires in COVID-19. Produced via immunoSEQ multiplex PCR; TCRdb's table is partial and in-frame only. The data show tens of thousands of clones, with over 65% seen just once and about an eighth held by the top ten. The material sequenced was peripheral blood. These receptors originate from a human donor in a cohort sampled during active COVID-19.

V is TRBV28 and J is TRBJ1-5; D gene ambiguous. Germline CDR1 and CDR2: MDHEN and SYDVKM. This CDR3 region has 14 residues. The ends were cut back, 6 bases at V and 2 bases at J, with 11 bases in the middle. The CDR3: CASSSASGNQPQHF. CDR3 DNA: TGTGCCAGCAGCTCCGCGTCGGGCAATCAGCCCCAGCATTTT. The full variable domain, rest sourced from reference TRBV28 and TRBJ1-5, is DVKVTQSSRYLVKRTGEKVFLECVQDMDHENMFWYRQDPGLGLRLIYFSYDVKMKEKGDIPEGYSVSREKKERFSLILESASTNQTSMYLCASSSASGNQPQHFGDGTRLSIL.

The CDR3 DNA follows: TGCGCCAGCAGCTCGGGAGCCCCGGGACAGCCGTCCTACGAGCAGTACTTC. Protein sequence: CASSSGAPGQPSYEQYF. The rearrangement links TRBV5-1 to TRBJ2-7, with a tentative D call TRBD1 (7 bases). The V gene lost 3 bases and the J gene lost 1 base, with 20 bases spanning the gap. The CDR3 totals 17 residues. CDR1 and CDR2 from the germline V gene are SGHRS and YFSETQ.

This chain joins TRBV28 and TRBJ1-6; no clear D gene. Trimming left V 4 bases short and J 10 bases short, with 8 bases between. Per the germline V gene, CDR1 is MDHEN and CDR2 is SYDVKM. The CDR3 runs 12 residues. The chain's CDR3 is CASSSSPSPLHF. The CDR3 bases are TGTGCCAGCAGTTCCAGTCCATCACCCCTCCACTTT.

The chain couples TRBV30 to TRBJ1-2, with TRBD1 matching 8 bases. The V gene end was trimmed by 4 bases and the J gene end by 0 bases; junction bases not matched to a gene: 7. The CDR3 consists of 15 residues. Germline CDR1 reads GTSNPN; CDR2 reads SVGIG (reference sequence). CDR3 residues: CAWTKTDRANYGYTF. CDR3 nucleotides: TGTGCCTGGACAAAGACGGACAGGGCTAACTATGGCTACACCTTC.

J is TRBJ1-2 and V is TRBV7-9; 12 nucleotides agree with TRBD1. V dropped 4 bases and J dropped 8; count of bases not matched to a gene: 11. The CDR3 spans 16 residues. Looked up from germline, CDR1 is SEHNR and CDR2 is FQNEAQ (reference sequence). The CDR3 reads CASSSSPGQGARGYTF. DNA of the CDR3: TGTGCCAGCAGCTCATCACCGGGACAGGGGGCGCGGGGCTACACCTTC.

The chain links TRBV7-2 to TRBJ1-1, with D unresolved. Trimming took off 5 bases at V and 5 bases at J, with 6 bases between the two ends. The germline V gene encodes CDR1 SGHTA and CDR2 FQGNSA. The CDR3 is 11 residues long. CDR3 DNA sequence: TGTGCCAGCAGCAGAGAGACTGAAGCTTTCTTT. Translated, it gives CASSRETEAFF. The full variable domain, its missing parts supplied by reference TRBV7-2 and TRBJ1-1, is GAGVSQSPSNKVTEKGKDVELRCDPISGHTALYWYRQSLGQGLEFLIYFQGNSAPDKSGLPSDRFSAERTGGSVSTLTIQRTQQEDSAVYLCASSRETEAFFGQGTRLTVV.

The chain carries TRBV28 and TRBJ2-7; possible D gene TRBD2, 6 bases. The germline V and J ends were trimmed by 5 bases and 6 bases, with 17 bases remaining between them. The length of the CDR3 is 14 residues. Germline CDR1 reads MDHEN; CDR2 reads SYDVKM. CDR3 coding DNA: TGTGCCAGCAGTAATCGCAGGGACTTCGCCGAGCAGTACTTC. It codes for CASSNRRDFAEQYF.

V is TRBV12-2 and J is TRBJ1-5; the table's D call TRBD1 went unverified against the DNA. TRBV12-2 has pseudogene status. CDR3 length equals 16 residues. The CDR3 DNA reads TGTGCAAGTCGCTTAACAGGGATTGGGGTTTGGCAGCCCCAGCATTTT. This encodes CASRLTGIGVWQPQHF.

V gene TRBV5-5 combines with J gene TRBJ1-5; possibly TRBD1 for D (6 bases). From germline, CDR1 is SGHKS and CDR2 YYEKEE (reference sequence). V was trimmed by 4 bases and J by 5 bases, leaving 10 bases between them. The CDR3 extends over 13 amino acids. The CDR3 sequence is CASSRTDHQPQHF. Written as DNA, the CDR3 is TGTGCCAGCAGCAGGACAGACCATCAGCCCCAGCATTTT.

The chain couples TRBV7-9 to TRBJ2-3; TRBD2 is a possible D gene (6 bases). The CDR3 is 13 residues long. Germline V CDR1 and CDR2: SEHNR, FQNEAQ (reference sequence). V lost 5 bases, J lost 6 bases, and 12 bases lay in between. CDR3 sequence reads: CASSHDGGDTQYF. The CDR3 bases are TGTGCCAGCAGCCATGACGGAGGGGATACGCAGTATTTT.

V gene TRBV7-6 combines with J gene TRBJ1-5, with 7 bases fitting TRBD1. Trimming took 0 bases from V and 4 from J; bases not matched to a gene: 3. Germline V gives CDR1 SGHVS, CDR2 FNYEAQ. The length of the CDR3 is 15 residues. CDR3 nucleotides: TGTGCCAGCAGCTTAGCTAGGGGGCGGAATCAGCCCCAGCATTTT. It specifies CASSLARGRNQPQHF.

This chain uses TRBV2 with TRBJ1-1; D is possibly TRBD1 (5 bases). V was shortened by 0 bases and J by 5 bases, with 13 bases between the two germline ends. The CDR3 is made up of 15 amino acids. The germline CDR1 and CDR2 sequences are SNHLY and FYNNEI. The DNA of the CDR3 is TGTGCCAGCAGTGAAGCGCTGCCAGGGTTAACTGAAGCTTTCTTT. Amino acids: CASSEALPGLTEAFF.

This chain connects TRBV7-3 to TRBJ2-2; 13 bases fit TRBD2. V dropped 5 bases and J dropped 10; count of bases not matched to a gene: 13. Germline assignment: CDR1 SGHTA and CDR2 FQGTGA. The length of the CDR3 is 17 residues. DNA of the CDR3: TGTGCCAGCAGCCTTCTTGGGACTAGCGGGGTGAATGAGGAGCTGTTTTTT. Residues: CASSLLGTSGVNEELFF.

This clone was counted many times. The genes are TRBV27 and TRBJ1-2; 9 bases agree with TRBD1. Trimming removed 4 bases from V and 4 bases from J; junction bases left unmatched: 13. CDR3 length: 17 amino acids. Germline-derived CDR1 and CDR2 are MNHEY and SMNVEV (reference sequence). Here the CDR3 reads CASSSDRDRAFSYGYTF. The DNA for the CDR3 is TGTGCCAGCAGTTCAGACCGGGACAGGGCGTTCTCCTATGGCTACACCTTC.

This chain connects TRBV11-2 to TRBJ2-3, with 9 bases matching TRBD2. J gave up 2 bases and V 5 bases, and 5 bases lay outside the gene matches. The germline CDR1 and CDR2 sequences are SGHAT and FQNNGV. CDR3 length: 15 amino acids. Here the CDR3 DNA reads TGTGCCAGCAGCCTTCGACTAGCGGACACAGATACGCAGTATTTT. As protein: CASSLRLADTDTQYF. Complete variable domain (other parts from reference TRBV11-2 and TRBJ2-3): EAGVAQSPRYKIIEKRQSVAFWCNPISGHATLYWYQQILGQGPKLLIQFQNNGVVDDSQLPKDRFSAERLKGVDSTLKIQPAKLEDSAVYLCASSLRLADTDTQYFGPGTRLTVL.

V usage is TRBV5-1 and J usage is TRBJ2-2; 7 bases agree with TRBD1. The CDR3 has 17 amino acids. V dropped 0 bases and J dropped 0; count of bases not matched to a gene: 5. Germline CDR1 reads SGHRS; CDR2 reads YFSETQ. The CDR3 DNA follows: TGCGCCAGCAGCTTGGTGACAGGGCCACCGAACACCGGGGAGCTGTTTTTT. Residues: CASSLVTGPPNTGELFF. The full variable domain, its missing parts supplied by reference TRBV5-1 and TRBJ2-2, is KAGVTQTPRYLIKTRGQQVTLSCSPISGHRSVSWYQQTPGQGLQFLFEYFSETQRNKGNFPGRFSGRQFSNSRSEMNVSTLELGDSALYLCASSLVTGPPNTGELFFGEGSRLTVL.

This rearrangement joins TRBV7-8 to TRBJ1-2; D perhaps matches TRBD1 (6 bases). Per germline, CDR1 SGHVS and CDR2 FQNEAQ. CDR3 length: 14 residues. Trimming left V 5 bases short and J 5 bases short, with 15 bases between. The CDR3 nucleotides are TGTGCCAGCAGCCCTACGACAGGAAGTTATGGCTACACCTTC. Protein: CASSPTTGSYGYTF.

This clone came up once. The chain carries TRBV5-1 and TRBJ2-7; tentative D call: TRBD1 (5 bases). Trimming stripped 3 bases from V and 0 bases from J, with 10 bases between. The CDR3 covers 14 residues. Looked up from germline, CDR1 is SGHRS and CDR2 is YFSETQ. Written as DNA, the CDR3 is TGCGCCAGCAGCTCGGACACCCACTCCTACGAGCAGTACTTC. It is translated as CASSSDTHSYEQYF.

The chain is built from TRBV6-6 and TRBJ1-6; tentatively, D is TRBD1 (5 bases). With 6 bases removed from V and 8 bases from J, the gap between germline ends came to 11 bases. Germline values: CDR1 MNHNY, CDR2 SVGAGI (reference sequence). CDR3 length equals 13 residues. CDR3 region: CASSPLTDSPLHF. In DNA, the CDR3 is TGTGCCAGCAGCCCCCTGACAGATTCACCCCTCCACTTT.

The chain is built from TRBV5-1 and TRBJ2-5; 10 nucleotides line up with TRBD2. The CDR3 runs to 15 residues. V lost 1 base and J lost 3; bases outside the gene matches: 3. Germline loops: CDR1 SGHRS, CDR2 YFSETQ. The CDR3 coding sequence is TGCGCCAGCAGCTTGTGGCTAGCGGGAGAAGAGACCCAGTACTTC. Residues: CASSLWLAGEETQYF.

This clone was recorded once. The CDR3 reads CASSQGQGPQETQYF. Here the CDR3 DNA reads TGTGCCAGCAGCCAGGGACAGGGACCCCAAGAGACCCAGTACTTC. J is TRBJ2-5 and V is TRBV14; TRBD1 matches 9 bases. CDR1 SGHDN and CDR2 FVKESK come from the germline V gene. Trimming cost V 3 bases and J 1 base; bases outside gene matches: 3. The CDR3 covers 15 residues.

Only one count was recorded for this clone. V gene TRBV20-1 combines with J gene TRBJ2-7; TRBD1 matches at 8 bases. CDR1 is DFQATT and CDR2 is SNEGSKA in the germline V gene (reference sequence). This CDR3 is built from 12 residues. Losses at the gene ends were 3 bases for V and 7 bases for J; bases not matched to a gene: 5. CDR3 sequence reads: CSASQGAGEQYF. CDR3 in DNA: TGCAGTGCTAGTCAGGGGGCCGGGGAGCAGTACTTC.